Given below is one TCR beta chain in context. Its antigen remains unknown. The CDR3 loop spans 14 amino acids. Trimming took 6 bases from V and 0 from J, leaving 12 bases between them. Germline values: CDR1 SGHRS, CDR2 YFSETQ. Each CDR3 protein gets one entry after TCRdb re-called the RT-PCR reads with MiXCR. The sample includes 650,000 or so distinct CDR3 sequences, 13% to 15% of them seen just once. The data originate from a study of response to subunit inactivated influenza vaccine. Study-level results: New T cells are recruited in small numbers by each seasonal influenza vaccination, according to the authors' suggestion.

The TCR comes from a man in his fifties who received an inactivated influenza vaccine. Sequenced here: PBMCs from blood, sampled roughly 15 days before vaccination. V usage is TRBV5-1 and J usage is TRBJ1-1; D is unclear. The CDR3 region is CASTKGDMNTEAFF. DNA for the CDR3: TGCGCCAGCACCAAAGGAGATATGAACACTGAAGCTTTCTTT.